The TCR beta chain under discussion was sequenced for a study of prognosis after radiotherapy for stage I lung cancer. The CDR3 loop spans 14 amino acids. J was trimmed by 0 bases and V by 10 bases; bases with no gene match: 8. From germline, CDR1 is SNHLY and CDR2 FYNNEI. In its sample, this clonotype was seen many times. Two-round multiplex PCR on genomic DNA was the method by which TCR beta CDR3 was amplified. Primers specific to each TRBV and TRBJ gene were used in first-round PCR. Each CDR3 protein gets one entry after TCRdb re-called the multiplex PCR reads with MiXCR. The data hold 30,000 or so distinct CDR3 sequences, with roughly 30% observed a single time.

This clonotype originated in a donor aged 50 or older with non-small cell lung cancer. The rearrangement joins TRBV2 to TRBJ2-7; 8 nucleotides line up with TRBD2. The sequencing here drew on PBMCs, taken before or after stereotactic body radiation therapy (not recorded which). This CDR3 reads CATFSGALSYEQYF. The CDR3 nucleotides read TGTGCCACCTTTAGCGGGGCCCTCTCCTACGAGCAGTACTTC.